A single sample gave rise to the 26 T cell receptor beta chains below, sequenced in a study of blood T cell repertoires in COVID-19. Libraries were prepared by immunoSEQ multiplex PCR; TCRdb keeps only in-frame clonotypes and omits some of them. The sample holds tens of thousands of clones, about nine tenths seen once. Sequencing was performed on peripheral blood. Source of these receptors: a man aged 45-60 years with active COVID-19.

This chain links TRBV6-2 or TRBV6-3 with TRBJ2-1, with 10 bases lining up with TRBD1. V shed 5 bases, J shed 8 bases, and the junction held 6 bases outside the gene matches. The CDR3 sequence is 14 residues long. Germline V CDR1 and CDR2: MNHEY, SVGEGT. CDR3 sequence (DNA): TGTGCCAGCAGTGACGGGACAGGGGTTGATGAGCAGTTCTTC. Translation gives CASSDGTGVDEQFF.

J is TRBJ2-1 and V is TRBV4-1; 11 bases are a match to TRBD2. V dropped 0 bases and J dropped 7; count of bases not matched to a gene: 5. The CDR3 is 16 residues long. Germline CDR1 reads MGHRA; CDR2 reads YSYEKL. CDR3 nucleotide sequence: TGCGCCAGCAGCCAAGATGGACTAGCGGGTTGGAATGAGCAGTTCTTC. Residues: CASSQDGLAGWNEQFF.

The CDR3 sequence: CASSYSQTDGYTF. The CDR3 region has the DNA TGTGCCAGCAGTTACTCCCAGACAGATGGCTACACCTTC. The chain uses TRBV6-5 and TRBJ1-2, with D possibly TRBD1 on 5 matching bases. The CDR3 spans 13 residues. Germline values: CDR1 MNHEY, CDR2 SVGAGI. V gave up 0 bases and J gave up 6 bases, with 8 bases separating them.

The chain links TRBV4-3 to TRBJ2-1; D perhaps matches TRBD2 (5 bases). CDR1 is LGHNA and CDR2 is YSLEER in the germline V gene. CDR3 size: 15 residues. V was trimmed by 0 bases and J by 4 bases, leaving 10 bases between them. The CDR3 here is CASSQDSRGYNEQFF. In DNA form, the CDR3 reads TGCGCCAGCAGCCAAGATAGCCGGGGATACAATGAGCAGTTCTTC.

This chain uses TRBV3-1 (or the pseudogene TRBV3-2) with TRBJ1-2; the D gene is possibly TRBD1 (5 bases). The CDR3 contains 15 residues. Germline values: CDR1 LGHDT, CDR2 YNNKEL (reference sequence). The V end was cut by 5 bases, the J end by 4 bases, with 17 bases between. Written as DNA, the CDR3 is TGTGCCAGCAGCTACGATCAGGGTCGCGGCTATGGCTACACCTTC. Translation gives CASSYDQGRGYGYTF.

V and J are TRBV27 and TRBJ1-2, with D tentatively TRBD1 (6 bases). Germline lookup yields CDR1 MNHEY and CDR2 SMNVEV (reference sequence). CDR3 size: 14 residues. V was shortened by 6 bases and J by 4 bases, with 15 bases between the two germline ends. CDR3 region: CASSSTGPGYGYTF. The CDR3 coding sequence is TGTGCCAGCAGCTCAACAGGGCCGGGCTATGGCTACACCTTC.

The DNA of the CDR3 is TGCGCCAGCAGCCAAGAGGGGGTGGGACAGGGGCTTACAAGGGCCTACGAGCAGTACTTC. As protein: CASSQEGVGQGLTRAYEQYF. The genes are TRBV4-3 and TRBJ2-7; 10 positions match TRBD1. Germline V gene data show CDR1 as LGHNA and CDR2 as YSLEER. The ends lost 0 bases at V and 2 bases at J; junction bases unmatched: 16. The CDR3 runs 20 residues.

V is TRBV10-2 and J is TRBJ1-1, with D possibly TRBD1 on 6 matching bases. Per germline, CDR1 WSHSY and CDR2 SAAADI. CDR3 size: 12 residues. Trimming shortened V by 6 bases and J by 5 bases, and 10 bases separated the two germline ends. CDR3 loop: CASRGGLTEAFF. In DNA, the CDR3 is TGCGCCAGCAGGGGGGGGCTGACTGAAGCTTTCTTT.

The chain has TRBV28 and TRBJ2-7, with 10 bases aligning to TRBD2. V dropped 4 bases and J dropped 3; count of bases not matched to a gene: 3. CDR1 and CDR2 from the germline V gene are MDHEN and SYDVKM. The CDR3 extends over 14 amino acids. The CDR3 nucleotides are TGTGCCAGCAGTTGGGCTAGCGGGGGCTACGAGCAGTACTTC. Translation: CASSWASGGYEQYF. Looking up the rest from reference TRBV28 and TRBJ2-7 gives the full variable domain: DVKVTQSSRYLVKRTGEKVFLECVQDMDHENMFWYRQDPGLGLRLIYFSYDVKMKEKGDIPEGYSVSREKKERFSLILESASTNQTSMYLCASSWASGGYEQYFGPGTRLTVT.

This clone has only one observation. This chain uses TRBV3-1 (or the pseudogene TRBV3-2) with TRBJ2-1; TRBD2 aligns across 8 bases. The CDR3 has 17 residues. CDR1 and CDR2 from the germline V gene are LGHDT and YNNKEL (reference sequence). V dropped 1 base and J dropped 1; count of bases not matched to a gene: 6. The CDR3 loop is CASSQVPGGGSYNEQFF. DNA of the CDR3: TGTGCCAGCAGCCAAGTTCCCGGGGGGGGTTCCTACAATGAGCAGTTCTTC.

The V gene is TRBV30, the J gene TRBJ2-7; maybe TRBD2 (5 bases). Germline V gene data show CDR1 as GTSNPN and CDR2 as SVGIG (reference sequence). V dropped 1 base and J dropped 6 bases, with 13 bases sitting between them. This CDR3 has 13 residues. The CDR3 sequence is CAWSGALRGEQYF. CDR3 nucleotide sequence: TGTGCCTGGAGTGGGGCACTTCGGGGCGAGCAGTACTTC.

The V call is TRBV5-1, the J call TRBJ1-1; possibly TRBD1 for D (6 bases). Germline CDR1 reads SGHRS; CDR2 reads YFSETQ. The CDR3 runs to 14 residues. V was shortened by 4 bases and J by 3 bases, with 13 bases between the two germline ends. CDR3 coding DNA: TGCGCCAGCAGCATTACAGGGTGGGACACTGAAGCTTTCTTT. This translates into CASSITGWDTEAFF. Supplemented by reference TRBV5-1 and TRBJ1-1, the full variable domain reads KAGVTQTPRYLIKTRGQQVTLSCSPISGHRSVSWYQQTPGQGLQFLFEYFSETQRNKGNFPGRFSGRQFSNSRSEMNVSTLELGDSALYLCASSITGWDTEAFFGQGTRLTVV.

The chain recombines TRBV6-6 with TRBJ1-1; D might be TRBD1 (5 bases). Germline CDR1 reads MNHNY; CDR2 reads SVGAGI (reference sequence). The length of the CDR3 is 15 residues. V shed 1 base and J shed 5 bases, with 14 bases lying between them. The CDR3 DNA sequence: TGTGCCAGCAGTTACTTCCAGGGAGGCCTGACTGAAGCTTTCTTT. It codes for CASSYFQGGLTEAFF.

The genes are TRBV11-3 and TRBJ2-2; no firm D call. Germline V lookup: CDR1 SGHNT, CDR2 YENEEA. The CDR3 runs to 13 residues. Trimming removed 4 bases from V and 6 bases from J, with 9 bases in between. Here the CDR3 DNA reads TGTGCCAGCAGCTCCCTCGAGGCCGGGGAGCTGTTTTTT. Protein product: CASSSLEAGELFF.

The V and J genes are TRBV9 and TRBJ2-3; TRBD2 matches at 10 bases. The CDR3 spans 14 residues. Germline V gene sequence: CDR1 SGDLS, CDR2 YYNGEE. V was clipped by 4 bases and J by 5 bases; unmatched bases: 4. This CDR3 reads CASSLAGAVDTQYF. In nucleotides, the CDR3 is TGTGCCAGCAGCCTAGCGGGAGCGGTAGATACGCAGTATTTT.

This clone occurred once. The J gene is TRBJ1-1, the V gene TRBV7-2; 9 nucleotides align to TRBD1. Germline V gene lookup returns CDR1 SGHTA and CDR2 FQGNSA. The CDR3 totals 14 residues. V was clipped by 1 base and J by 5 bases; unmatched bases: 2. The CDR3 region is CASSLGTGVTEAFF. The CDR3 DNA reads as TGTGCCAGCAGCTTAGGGACAGGGGTGACTGAAGCTTTCTTT.

The rearrangement joins TRBV30 to TRBJ1-2; no clear D. Looked up from germline, CDR1 is GTSNPN and CDR2 is SVGIG (reference sequence). The V and J ends lost 4 bases and 3 bases respectively, with 18 bases between them. This CDR3 is built from 15 residues. The CDR3 protein is CAWNPGPGGYYGYTF. The CDR3 DNA reads TGTGCCTGGAACCCCGGACCAGGCGGGTACTATGGCTACACCTTC.

The chain recombines TRBV2 with TRBJ2-7, with 7 bases fitting TRBD2. CDR1 is SNHLY, CDR2 FYNNEI, per germline. The CDR3 length is 13 residues. Trimming took 8 bases from V and 3 from J; bases not matched to a gene: 7. CDR3 sequence: CASARDYNYEQYF. For the CDR3, the DNA is TGTGCCAGCGCACGGGACTATAACTACGAGCAGTACTTC.

The count of this clone is one. The chain links TRBV12-3 or TRBV12-4 to TRBJ1-1, with a possible D match to TRBD1 (6 bases). V gave up 6 bases and J gave up 1 base, with 9 bases separating them. The CDR3 spans 13 residues. The CDR3 is CASRNRENTEAFF. DNA for the CDR3: TGTGCCAGCAGAAACAGGGAGAACACTGAAGCTTTCTTT.

The rearrangement links TRBV6-2 or TRBV6-3 to TRBJ1-3, with unresolved D. Germline loops: CDR1 MNHEY, CDR2 SVGEGT. V was clipped by 6 bases and J by 4 bases, with 7 bases between them. This CDR3 is built from 12 residues. CDR3: CASSSTGNTIYF. DNA of the CDR3: TGTGCCAGCAGCTCGACAGGAAACACCATATATTTT.

The DNA for the CDR3 is TGCAGTGCTAGTTGGGGCGGGAGAGGCTACAATGAGCAGTTCTTC. This encodes CSASWGGRGYNEQFF. The chain uses TRBV20-1 and TRBJ2-1, with 7 bases that match TRBD2. CDR1 is DFQATT and CDR2 is SNEGSKA in the germline V gene (reference sequence). V lost 3 bases, J lost 3 bases, and 8 bases stayed unmatched. This CDR3 spans 15 amino acids.

The chain employs TRBV9 and TRBJ2-5; TRBD2 might be the D (7 bases). V dropped 0 bases and J dropped 4 bases, with 13 bases sitting between them. This CDR3 is built from 15 residues. Germline CDR1 is SGDLS and CDR2 is YYNGEE. The CDR3 region has the DNA TGTGCCAGCAGCGTAGGGGAGGGAGGGGGAGAGACCCAGTACTTC. Translating gives CASSVGEGGGETQYF.

In this sample, this clone turned up a few times. The chain joins TRBV19 to TRBJ2-2; TRBD1 agrees at 7 bases. The CDR3 is made up of 15 amino acids. Looked up from germline, CDR1 is LNHDA and CDR2 is SQIVND (reference sequence). V gave up 5 bases and J gave up 0 bases; unmatched junction bases: 3. In DNA, the CDR3 is TGTGCCAGTAGTGTCGGGACAGCGAACACCGGGGAGCTGTTTTTT. This gives the protein CASSVGTANTGELFF.

The genes are TRBV7-3 and TRBJ2-1; 9 nucleotides match TRBD2. This CDR3 region has 15 residues. Per germline, CDR1 SGHTA and CDR2 FQGTGA. V gave up 5 bases and J gave up 9 bases; unmatched junction bases: 11. The CDR3 loop reads CASSLGTSYRGEQFF. CDR3 sequence (DNA): TGTGCCAGCAGCCTCGGGACTAGCTACCGGGGTGAGCAGTTCTTC.

This chain connects TRBV29-1 to TRBJ2-1, with 9 nucleotides matching TRBD1. CDR1 is SQVTM and CDR2 is ANQGSEA in the germline V gene. V gave up 2 bases and J gave up 7 bases; unmatched junction bases: 6. The CDR3 is made up of 14 amino acids. The CDR3 loop reads CSVERAGQGNEQFF. As DNA, the CDR3 is TGCAGCGTTGAAAGAGCGGGACAGGGTAATGAGCAGTTCTTC.

This clone was detected only a few times. The chain employs TRBV5-1 and TRBJ2-5, with 13 bases aligning to TRBD2. V lost 2 bases, J lost 3 bases, and 1 base stayed unmatched. Germline-derived CDR1 and CDR2 are SGHRS and YFSETQ. There are 15 residues in the CDR3. The CDR3 sequence: CASSLTSGREETQYF. In DNA, the CDR3 is TGCGCCAGCAGCTTAACTAGCGGGAGGGAAGAGACCCAGTACTTC. The complete variable domain, with remaining parts taken from reference TRBV5-1 and TRBJ2-5, reads KAGVTQTPRYLIKTRGQQVTLSCSPISGHRSVSWYQQTPGQGLQFLFEYFSETQRNKGNFPGRFSGRQFSNSRSEMNVSTLELGDSALYLCASSLTSGREETQYFGPGTRLLVL.